This T cell receptor (beta chain) originates from a study of technical replicates of blood from a handful of donors. The CDR3 runs to 15 residues. The ends were cut back, 4 bases at V and 3 bases at J, with 13 bases in the middle. Germline CDR1 SGHRS, CDR2 YFSETQ. TCRdb's table, derived via immunoSEQ multiplex PCR, lists solely in-frame clones and lacks some. The table records tens of thousands of clones, 93% of them present only once. The receptor was derived from a human donor in good health. Sequenced material: T cells isolated from PBMCs. V is TRBV5-1 and J is TRBJ1-4; possibly TRBD1 for D (6 bases). The DNA for the CDR3 is TGCGCCAGCAGCAGGACAGAAATACCTAATGAAAAACTGTTTTTT. It yields the protein CASSRTEIPNEKLFF.